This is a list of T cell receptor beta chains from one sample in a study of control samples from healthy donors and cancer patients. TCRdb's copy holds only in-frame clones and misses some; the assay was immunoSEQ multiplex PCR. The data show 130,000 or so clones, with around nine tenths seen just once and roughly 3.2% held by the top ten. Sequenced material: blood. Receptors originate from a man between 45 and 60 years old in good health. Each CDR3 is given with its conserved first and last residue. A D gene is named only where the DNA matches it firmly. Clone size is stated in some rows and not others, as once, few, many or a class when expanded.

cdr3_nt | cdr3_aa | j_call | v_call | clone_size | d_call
TGTGCCAGCAGCGGAGCCCAGAAAGGGGATACCTACGAGCAGTACTTC | CASSGAQKGDTYEQYF | TRBJ2-7 | TRBV9 | once | NA
TGTGTCAGAAGCTTAGGGTCGTCACCCCTCCACTTT | CVRSLGSSPLHF | TRBJ1-6 | TRBV7-5 | NA | NA
TGTGCCAGCGGGCAGGCTTCAGCATATAACTATGGCTACACCTTC | CASGQASAYNYGYTF | TRBJ1-2 | TRBV2 | NA | NA
TGTGCCAGCAGCTTGGGACCCGGGGCGGGTGAGCAGTTCTTC | CASSLGPGAGEQFF | TRBJ2-1 | TRBV5-6 | NA | NA
TGTGCCAGCAGTGACGACGGACAAGGGGGGAATCAGCCCCAGCATTTT | CASSDDGQGGNQPQHF | TRBJ1-5 | TRBV6-1 | NA | NA
TGCGCCAGCAGCACCCTAGCGGGGGATTCCTACGAGCAGTACTTC | CASSTLAGDSYEQYF | TRBJ2-7 | TRBV5-1 | NA | TRBD2
TGTGCCAGCAGTGAAAGGGGACAGGGGAGGGGATCGATCTACGAGCAGTACTTC | CASSERGQGRGSIYEQYF | TRBJ2-7 | TRBV6-1 | NA | TRBD1
TGTGCCAGCAGCCTATCTGGACAGGGGGCCCACGGCTGGACTGAAGCTTTCTTT | CASSLSGQGAHGWTEAFF | TRBJ1-1 | TRBV5-5 | NA | TRBD1
TGTGCCAGCAGCCAAAGTGAGGGGGCCTCTGAAGCTTTCTTT | CASSQSEGASEAFF | TRBJ1-1 | TRBV3-1/TRBV3-2 | NA | TRBD1
TGTGCCAGCAGCGGTGGGGTCAGTCAGCCCCAGCATTTT | CASSGGVSQPQHF | TRBJ1-5 | TRBV9 | once | NA
TGTGCCAGCAGCTTGGTTAACACCGGGGAGCTGTTTTTT | CASSLVNTGELFF | TRBJ2-2 | TRBV5-4 | NA | NA
TGTGCCAGCACCGGGACAGGCGTTAATGAGCAGTTCTTC | CASTGTGVNEQFF | TRBJ2-1 | TRBV19 | NA | TRBD1
TGTGCCAGCAGTTTAACTGGAGGGCCTTACTACGAGCAGTACTTC | CASSLTGGPYYEQYF | TRBJ2-7 | TRBV27 | NA | NA
TGTGCCAGTAGTATAGCCGCCAGAGACGGTTCACCCCTCCACTTT | CASSIAARDGSPLHF | TRBJ1-6 | TRBV19 | once | NA
TGCGCCAGCAGCTTAGGGTCAGGGGTCAATGAGCAGTTCTTC | CASSLGSGVNEQFF | TRBJ2-1 | TRBV5-1 | NA | NA
TGTGCCAGCAGCTTAGCCCCAGATTTCCAAGAGACCCAGTACTTC | CASSLAPDFQETQYF | TRBJ2-5 | TRBV7-6 | NA | NA
TGTGCCAGCAGCACGCGCAGGGGCCAGGGAAACATTCAGTACTTC | CASSTRRGQGNIQYF | TRBJ2-4 | TRBV2 | NA | NA
TGTGCCAGTAGTGGGGTGGAGGGGTTGGTAGCTTTCTTT | CASSGVEGLVAFF | TRBJ1-1 | TRBV19 | NA | NA
TGTGCCATCAGTGAGGGACAGGAGCTGCAAGAGACCCAGTACTTC | CAISEGQELQETQYF | TRBJ2-5 | TRBV10-3 | NA | TRBD1
TGTGCCAGCACCCCGGACATTTCTGGAAACACCATATATTTT | CASTPDISGNTIYF | TRBJ1-3 | TRBV6-6 | NA | NA
TGTGCCAGCAGCCGGGGTCACGGGACAGGGGTTTACGAGCAGTACTTC | CASSRGHGTGVYEQYF | TRBJ2-7 | TRBV27 | NA | TRBD1
TGTGCCAGCAGCGGCGGGGGGGCGTTCAGCACAGATACGCAGTATTTT | CASSGGGAFSTDTQYF | TRBJ2-3 | TRBV5-4 | NA | TRBD2
TGTGCCAGCAGTACACAGGGGGGGTCGTATGGCTACACCTTC | CASSTQGGSYGYTF | TRBJ1-2 | TRBV6-5 | NA | TRBD1
TGTGCCAGCAGCTTAGGTGGGACTTTGGCGGGATGGCGAGATACGCAGTATTTT | CASSLGGTLAGWRDTQYF | TRBJ2-3 | TRBV7-8 | NA | NA
TGTGCCAGCATATCCATACGGGAATCCTACAATGAGCAGTTCTTC | CASISIRESYNEQFF | TRBJ2-1 | TRBV6-5 | once | NA
TGTGCCAGCAGAAAGGGACAGGGGTCTGGCTACACCTTC | CASRKGQGSGYTF | TRBJ1-2 | TRBV6-6 | NA | TRBD1
TGTGCCAGCAGTGAACGAGGGGGTTGGGGCCACGAGCAGTACTTC | CASSERGGWGHEQYF | TRBJ2-7 | TRBV6-1 | NA | NA
TGTGCCAGCAGTTCTCGTAGGACAGTCCAAGAGACCCAGTACTTC | CASSSRRTVQETQYF | TRBJ2-5 | TRBV28 | NA | NA
TGTGCCAGCAGCTTAGATGGGCGAACCAATCAGCCCCAGCATTTT | CASSLDGRTNQPQHF | TRBJ1-5 | TRBV11-2 | NA | NA
TGTGCCACCAGTGATTTCGGTAGCAATCAGCCCCAGCATTTT | CATSDFGSNQPQHF | TRBJ1-5 | TRBV24-1 | NA | NA
TGTGCCAGCAGTCCCGGGACAGGGAGGGGTCACGAGTGGTTTTTT | CASSPGTGRGHEWFF | TRBJ1-4 | TRBV28 | NA | TRBD1
TGTGCCAGCAGCCCCCAGCGGGATCCCTACGAGCAGTACTTC | CASSPQRDPYEQYF | TRBJ2-7 | TRBV7-8 | once | TRBD2
TGTGCCAGCAGCTTGACGGACAGAATGAACACTGAAGCTTTCTTT | CASSLTDRMNTEAFF | TRBJ1-1 | TRBV5-4 | NA | NA
TGCGCCAGCAGCCAAGACTCGACGATTTCTGGAAACATTCAGTACTTC | CASSQDSTISGNIQYF | TRBJ2-4 | TRBV4-1 | NA | NA
TGTGCCAGCAGCTTCAGCGGGAACAATGAGCAGTTCTTC | CASSFSGNNEQFF | TRBJ2-1 | TRBV3-1/TRBV3-2 | NA | TRBD2
TGTGCCAGTAGTTTCGCCCCCGGCATGAACACTGAAGCTTTCTTT | CASSFAPGMNTEAFF | TRBJ1-1 | TRBV19 | NA | NA
TGTGCCAGCAGCCGTGCAGGGCAAGCCACTGAAGCTTTCTTT | CASSRAGQATEAFF | TRBJ1-1 | TRBV4-2 | NA | NA
TGTGCCAGCAGTCCCCAAAGGGGGCTCGGAGAAAAACTGTTTTTT | CASSPQRGLGEKLFF | TRBJ1-4 | TRBV28 | NA | TRBD1
TGTGCCAGCAGTTTATTCGGCGGGGGTAGCACAGATACGCAGTATTTT | CASSLFGGGSTDTQYF | TRBJ2-3 | TRBV28 | NA | TRBD2
TGTGCCCGATACCACAGGGAAACTGGCTACACCTTC | CARYHRETGYTF | TRBJ1-2 | TRBV30 | NA | NA
TGTGCCAGCAGTCGCGCCCTCTCGCCCCTCCACTTT | CASSRALSPLHF | TRBJ1-6 | TRBV12-3/TRBV12-4 | NA | NA
TGTGCCAGCACCGGCCGGGAGAGGGGCACTGAAGCTTTCTTT | CASTGRERGTEAFF | TRBJ1-1 | TRBV3-1/TRBV3-2 | NA | NA
TGTGCCAGCACAGAAGGGGCCTACGAGCAGTACTTC | CASTEGAYEQYF | TRBJ2-7 | TRBV12-3/TRBV12-4 | NA | NA
TGTGCCAGCAGTTCACCGGGACAGACGAACACTGAAGCTTTCTTT | CASSSPGQTNTEAFF | TRBJ1-1 | TRBV28 | NA | TRBD1
TGTGCCAGCTCACCCCCGGGACACGATAATGAAAAACTGTTTTTT | CASSPPGHDNEKLFF | TRBJ1-4 | TRBV18 | few | NA
TGTGCCAGCAGCTCTCAGGGGGCTGGTTCACCCCTCCACTTT | CASSSQGAGSPLHF | TRBJ1-6 | TRBV11-2 | NA | TRBD1
TGTGCCACCAGCGGAGACCTCCGGAGGGTGGTAACTAATGAAAAACTGTTTTTT | CATSGDLRRVVTNEKLFF | TRBJ1-4 | TRBV15 | NA | NA
TGTGCCAGCTCACCTACAGCCCAATCCCACTATGGCTACACCTTC | CASSPTAQSHYGYTF | TRBJ1-2 | TRBV18 | NA | NA
TGTGCCAGCAGCATAGCTAGCGGGGGAGGTACAGATACGCAGTATTTT | CASSIASGGGTDTQYF | TRBJ2-3 | TRBV5-4 | NA | TRBD2
TGTGCCAGCAGCCACTTTGGGGTATTAGGAAACACCATATATTTT | CASSHFGVLGNTIYF | TRBJ1-3 | TRBV11-2 | NA | NA
TGTGCCAGCAAACTTGGACTAGCGGGGGGGCTGGTCGAGCAGTACTTC | CASKLGLAGGLVEQYF | TRBJ2-7 | TRBV2 | NA | TRBD2
TGTGCCAGCAGCACAGGGGGCATGAGCTCCTACAATGAGCAGTTCTTC | CASSTGGMSSYNEQFF | TRBJ2-1 | TRBV5-4 | NA | TRBD1
TGTGCCAGCACCCAAAGAGGCAGGCACACCGGGGAGCTGTTTTTT | CASTQRGRHTGELFF | TRBJ2-2 | TRBV28 | NA | NA